This T cell receptor beta chain appears in the sequencing data of a study of shared clonotypes between healthy human individuals. Study background: The cohort comprised a couple of women and a few men. Their ages spanned 18 to 49 years.

Here immunoSEQ multiplex PCR was the method, and the copy in TCRdb shows in-frame clones only, minus some. Of 450,000 to 600,000 clones listed, approximately 85% are singletons. Each of the donors was a healthy adult who was HIV-negative and had not had a recent acute infection or vaccination. Donors were Caucasian adults residing in Nashville, Tennessee, USA. The CDR3 is made up of 16 amino acids. Trimming cost V 4 bases and J 2 bases, with 18 bases left between them. Per germline, CDR1 ENHRY and CDR2 SYGVKD. The sample consisted of PBMCs. This clonotype was obtained from a woman aged 40 to 50 in good health. Some clones in this sample may be carry-over from other donors' samples. The J gene is TRBJ2-7, the V gene TRBV10-3; a possible D gene is TRBD1 (6 bases). The CDR3 sequence is CAISGGGSTITYEQYF. In nucleotides, the CDR3 is TGTGCCATCAGTGGAGGGGGTAGCACTATTACCTACGAGCAGTACTTC.